This T cell receptor (beta chain) is drawn from a study of radiotherapy plus CTLA-4 blockade in lung cancer. Study-level background: Disease control reached around 30%, with objective responses in 15% to 20%. Whole-study findings and limits: Clones derived from tumor TCRs expanded in blood after radiotherapy plus ipilimumab. How blood T cell clones changed early, along with interferon-beta, reportedly forecast response best.

CDR1 SGDLS and CDR2 YYNGEE come from the germline V gene. The CDR3 covers 17 residues. Trimming pared 1 base from V and 0 bases from J, leaving 16 bases between. As concerns this clone: Its antigen remains unknown.

The data were produced by immunoSEQ multiplex PCR, yet TCRdb's version contains in-frame clones alone and is incomplete. In the table there are approximately 77,000 clones, 60% to 85% of which are singletons. Lung cancer patients with chemo-refractory metastatic non-small-cell disease were given focal radiation plus CTLA-4 blockade with ipilimumab. J is TRBJ1-1 and V is TRBV9, with D possibly TRBD1 on 6 matching bases. The source material was peripheral blood, sampled from a patient treated with radiotherapy plus ipilimumab. The sequence was collected from a human donor with non-small cell lung cancer whose response to radiotherapy plus ipilimumab could not be evaluated. Some clones in this sample may be carry-over from other donors' samples. The CDR3 reads CASSVFGQSFMNTEAFF. CDR3 DNA sequence: TGTGCCAGCAGCGTATTCGGACAGTCTTTCATGAACACTGAAGCTTTCTTT.